This passage covers 14 T cell receptor beta chains from one sample sequenced in a study of Ad26.COV2.S vaccination and SARS-CoV-2 variants. Described treatment: around 19 received Ad26.COV2.S at low or high dose, single or two shots; roughly five received placebo; per-sample allocation not given. Samples were taken on day 63 after the first vaccine or placebo injection. The data were produced by immunoSEQ multiplex PCR, yet TCRdb's version contains in-frame clones alone and is incomplete. The profile shows around 370,000 clones, around 83% of them singletons. The sequencing used peripheral blood, collected in a trial of Ad26.COV2.S vaccine versus placebo. Every receptor here comes from a person aged 18-65 years who received the Ad26.COV2.S COVID-19 vaccine or a placebo.

The chain uses TRBV19 and TRBJ2-5, with a tentative D call TRBD2 (5 bases). Germline V gene sequence: CDR1 LNHDA, CDR2 SQIVND (reference sequence). CDR3 length: 13 amino acids. V was pared by 3 bases and J by 3 bases, with 8 bases between. Written as DNA, the CDR3 is TGTGCCAGTAGTATCTTCGGGGAAGAGACCCAGTACTTC. Protein: CASSIFGEETQYF.

This chain links TRBV30 with TRBJ2-2; 9 nucleotides match TRBD2. With 8 bases clipped from V and 1 base from J, the junction kept 8 bases outside the gene matches. Germline-derived CDR1 and CDR2 are GTSNPN and SVGIG (reference sequence). The CDR3 contains 15 residues. For the CDR3, the DNA is TGTGCCCTGGGGAGCGGGAGGTTGAACACCGGGGAGCTGTTTTTT. This encodes CALGSGRLNTGELFF.

The J gene is TRBJ1-3, the V gene TRBV13; D remains ambiguous. The germline V and J ends were trimmed by 0 bases and 3 bases, with 6 bases remaining between them. Germline CDR1 is PRHDT and CDR2 is FYEKMQ (reference sequence). The CDR3 is 14 amino acids. The CDR3 reads CASSLGAVGNTIYF. The CDR3, as DNA: TGTGCCAGCAGCTTAGGTGCAGTTGGAAACACCATATATTTT.

In its sample, this clone was seen a few times. This chain joins TRBV2 and TRBJ2-7, with D hard to call. Trimming removed 4 bases from V and 5 bases from J, with 6 bases in between. Germline values: CDR1 SNHLY, CDR2 FYNNEI. This CDR3 is 11 amino acids long. The CDR3 here is CASSATHEQYF. The CDR3 DNA reads TGTGCCAGCAGTGCGACCCACGAGCAGTACTTC. The whole variable domain, filled in from reference TRBV2 and TRBJ2-7, reads EPEVTQTPSHQVTQMGQEVILRCVPISNHLYFYWYRQILGQKVEFLVSFYNNEISEKSEIFDDQFSVERPDGSNFTLKIRSTKLEDSAMYFCASSATHEQYFGPGTRLTVT.

The V and J genes are TRBV2 and TRBJ2-7; no definite D call. The V gene's germline CDR1 is SNHLY and CDR2 FYNNEI. V was trimmed by 4 bases and J by 0 bases, leaving 13 bases between them. CDR3 length: 15 residues. CDR3 nucleotides: TGTGCCAGCAGTGTTGGGCAGGACCACTCCTACGAGCAGTACTTC. Translating gives CASSVGQDHSYEQYF.

V gene TRBV11-3 combines with J gene TRBJ2-3; D possibly uses TRBD1 or TRBD2 (6 bases each). V was pared by 4 bases and J by 4 bases, with 15 bases between. Germline CDR1 reads SGHNT; CDR2 reads YENEEA. The CDR3 length is 15 residues. The CDR3 nucleotides read TGTGCCAGCAGCTCACGTGGGGGGCACCCAGATACGCAGTATTTT. Translating it yields CASSSRGGHPDTQYF.

This clone has more than one count but fewer than ten. The CDR3 DNA sequence: TGTGCCAGCAATACGGTAGGGGGGGGTAATTCACCCCTCCACTTT. The encoded protein is CASNTVGGGNSPLHF. The chain joins TRBV2 to TRBJ1-6, with D perhaps TRBD1 (6 bases). The CDR3 runs 15 residues. V was trimmed by 7 bases and J by 6 bases, leaving 16 bases between them. The germline V gene encodes CDR1 SNHLY and CDR2 FYNNEI.

The chain employs TRBV7-2 and TRBJ2-7, with 10 bases identical to TRBD2. The CDR3 extends over 17 amino acids. Trimming removed 10 bases from V and 1 base from J; junction bases left unmatched: 16. CDR1 and CDR2 from the germline V gene are SGHTA and FQGNSA. The CDR3 protein is CAISERGLAGVSYEQYF. DNA for the CDR3: TGTGCCATTTCAGAGAGGGGGCTAGCGGGAGTATCCTACGAGCAGTACTTC.

The chain links TRBV28 to TRBJ2-7; no clear D gene. Germline V CDR1 and CDR2: MDHEN, SYDVKM. This CDR3 spans 13 amino acids. The germline V and J ends were trimmed by 4 bases and 2 bases, with 9 bases remaining between them. The CDR3 is CASSSKEPYEQYF. The CDR3 DNA reads as TGTGCCAGCAGTTCTAAGGAACCCTACGAGCAGTACTTC.

The V gene is TRBV6-5, the J gene TRBJ1-2; D remains ambiguous. V was trimmed by 6 bases and J by 4 bases, leaving 15 bases between them. The V gene's germline CDR1 is MNHEY and CDR2 SVGAGI. CDR3 length: 14 residues. Here the CDR3 reads CASSPIAAAYGYTF. As DNA, the CDR3 is TGTGCCAGCAGCCCGATTGCAGCCGCCTATGGCTACACCTTC.

The chain couples TRBV20-1 to TRBJ2-1, with 10 bases that match TRBD2. CDR3 size: 14 residues. The J segment lost 9 bases and the V segment lost 3 bases, leaving 8 bases of the junction unmatched. CDR1 is DFQATT, CDR2 SNEGSKA, per germline (reference sequence). CDR3 sequence: CSASGPSGRGEQFF. CDR3 in DNA: TGCAGTGCTAGTGGCCCTAGCGGGAGAGGTGAGCAGTTCTTC.

The rearrangement joins TRBV5-1 to TRBJ2-5; tentatively, D is TRBD2 (6 bases). The CDR3 covers 15 residues. Trimming removed 4 bases from V and 4 bases from J, with 17 bases in between. Germline CDR1 reads SGHRS; CDR2 reads YFSETQ. The CDR3 spells CASSHGSEFGETQYF. For the CDR3, the DNA is TGCGCCAGCAGCCACGGGAGCGAATTCGGAGAGACCCAGTACTTC. The full variable domain, its missing parts supplied by reference TRBV5-1 and TRBJ2-5, is KAGVTQTPRYLIKTRGQQVTLSCSPISGHRSVSWYQQTPGQGLQFLFEYFSETQRNKGNFPGRFSGRQFSNSRSEMNVSTLELGDSALYLCASSHGSEFGETQYFGPGTRLLVL.

This clone counts as medium-sized (0.01 to 0.1%). J is TRBJ1-5 and V is TRBV6-6; D is ambiguous. V gave up 7 bases and J gave up 0 bases, with 7 bases separating them. This CDR3 is 13 amino acids long. CDR1 and CDR2 (germline): MNHNY, SVGAGI (reference sequence). The CDR3 nucleotides are TGTGCCAGCAAGGGTTATAGCAATCAGCCCCAGCATTTT. Its protein product is CASKGYSNQPQHF.

V and J are TRBV5-8 and TRBJ2-3, with D possibly being TRBD2 (5 bases). This CDR3 contains 15 residues. Germline assignment: CDR1 SGHTS and CDR2 YDEGEE. The V gene lost 4 bases and the J gene lost 0 bases, with 12 bases spanning the gap. The chain's CDR3 is CASSKLVRSTDTQYF. The CDR3 coding sequence is TGTGCCAGCAGCAAACTAGTCCGTAGCACAGATACGCAGTATTTT.